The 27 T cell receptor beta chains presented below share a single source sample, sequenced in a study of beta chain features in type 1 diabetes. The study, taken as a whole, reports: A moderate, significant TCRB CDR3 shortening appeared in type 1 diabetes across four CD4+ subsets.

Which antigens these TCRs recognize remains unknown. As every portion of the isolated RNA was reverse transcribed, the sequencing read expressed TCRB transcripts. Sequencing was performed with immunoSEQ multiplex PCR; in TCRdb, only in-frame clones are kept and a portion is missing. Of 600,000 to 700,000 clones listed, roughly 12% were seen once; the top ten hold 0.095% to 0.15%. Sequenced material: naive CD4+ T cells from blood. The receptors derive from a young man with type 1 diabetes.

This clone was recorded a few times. Written as DNA, the CDR3 is TGTGCCAGCAGCTTAGGATGGACTAGCGGGGGACAAGATACGCAGTATTTT. Translated: CASSLGWTSGGQDTQYF. This chain uses TRBV11-3 with TRBJ2-3; 13 bases fit TRBD2. The J segment lost 5 bases and the V segment lost 1 base, leaving 6 bases of the junction unmatched. The germline V gene has CDR1 SGHNT and CDR2 YENEEA. CDR3 length: 17 residues.

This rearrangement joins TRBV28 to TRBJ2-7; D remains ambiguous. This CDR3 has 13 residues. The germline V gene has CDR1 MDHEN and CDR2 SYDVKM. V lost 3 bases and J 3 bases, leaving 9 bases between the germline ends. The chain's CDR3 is CASSLRGIYEQYF. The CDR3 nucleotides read TGTGCCAGCAGTTTGCGAGGAATCTACGAGCAGTACTTC. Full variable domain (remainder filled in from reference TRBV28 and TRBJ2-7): DVKVTQSSRYLVKRTGEKVFLECVQDMDHENMFWYRQDPGLGLRLIYFSYDVKMKEKGDIPEGYSVSREKKERFSLILESASTNQTSMYLCASSLRGIYEQYFGPGTRLTVT.

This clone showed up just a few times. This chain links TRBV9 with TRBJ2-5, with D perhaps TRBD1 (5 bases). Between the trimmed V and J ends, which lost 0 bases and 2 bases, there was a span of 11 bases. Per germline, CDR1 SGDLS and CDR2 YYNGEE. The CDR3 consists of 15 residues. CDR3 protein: CASSVATTEQETQYF. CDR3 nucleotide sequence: TGTGCCAGCAGCGTAGCTACGACAGAACAAGAGACCCAGTACTTC. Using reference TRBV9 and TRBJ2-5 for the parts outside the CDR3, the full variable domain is DSGVTQTPKHLITATGQRVTLRCSPRSGDLSVYWYQQSLDQGLQFLIQYYNGEERAKGNILERFSAQQFPDLHSELNLSSLELGDSALYFCASSVATTEQETQYFGPGTRLLVL.

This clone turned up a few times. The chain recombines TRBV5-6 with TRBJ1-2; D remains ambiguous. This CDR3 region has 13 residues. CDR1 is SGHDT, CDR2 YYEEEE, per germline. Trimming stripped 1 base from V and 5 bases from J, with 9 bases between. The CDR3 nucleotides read TGTGCCAGCAGCTTGTCCTCCGGATATGGCTACACCTTC. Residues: CASSLSSGYGYTF.

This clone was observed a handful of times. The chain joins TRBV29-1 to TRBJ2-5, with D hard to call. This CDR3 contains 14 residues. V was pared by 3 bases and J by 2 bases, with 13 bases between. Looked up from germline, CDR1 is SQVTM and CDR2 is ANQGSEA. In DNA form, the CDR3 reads TGCAGCGTTGAGTGGTCAGAAAGTCAAGAGACCCAGTACTTC. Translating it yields CSVEWSESQETQYF.

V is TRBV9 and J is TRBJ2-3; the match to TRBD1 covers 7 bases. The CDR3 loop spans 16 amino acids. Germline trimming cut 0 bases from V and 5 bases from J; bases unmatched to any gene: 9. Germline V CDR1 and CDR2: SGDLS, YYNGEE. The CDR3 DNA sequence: TGTGCCAGCAGCGTAGTTACAGGGGCGCAGGGAGATACGCAGTATTTT. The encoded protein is CASSVVTGAQGDTQYF. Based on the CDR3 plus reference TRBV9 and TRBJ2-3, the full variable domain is DSGVTQTPKHLITATGQRVTLRCSPRSGDLSVYWYQQSLDQGLQFLIQYYNGEERAKGNILERFSAQQFPDLHSELNLSSLELGDSALYFCASSVVTGAQGDTQYFGPGTRLTVL.

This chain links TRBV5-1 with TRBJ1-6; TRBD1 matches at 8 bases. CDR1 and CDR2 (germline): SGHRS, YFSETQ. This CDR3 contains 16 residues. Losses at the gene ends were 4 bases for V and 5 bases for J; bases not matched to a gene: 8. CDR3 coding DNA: TGCGCCAGCAGCACCACTGACAGGGGTAATAATTCACCCCTCCACTTT. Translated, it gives CASSTTDRGNNSPLHF.

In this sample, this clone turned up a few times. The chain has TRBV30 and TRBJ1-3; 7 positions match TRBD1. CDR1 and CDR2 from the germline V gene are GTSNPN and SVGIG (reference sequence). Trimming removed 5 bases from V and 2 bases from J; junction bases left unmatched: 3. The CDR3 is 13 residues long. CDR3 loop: CAWGGQAGNTIYF. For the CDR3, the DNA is TGTGCCTGGGGTGGACAGGCTGGAAACACCATATATTTT.

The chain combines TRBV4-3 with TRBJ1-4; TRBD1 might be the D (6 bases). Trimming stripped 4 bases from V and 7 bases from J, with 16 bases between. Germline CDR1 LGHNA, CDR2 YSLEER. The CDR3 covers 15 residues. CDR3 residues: CASSLKGVSSEKLFF. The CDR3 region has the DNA TGCGCCAGCAGCCTAAAGGGGGTTTCGAGTGAAAAACTGTTTTTT.

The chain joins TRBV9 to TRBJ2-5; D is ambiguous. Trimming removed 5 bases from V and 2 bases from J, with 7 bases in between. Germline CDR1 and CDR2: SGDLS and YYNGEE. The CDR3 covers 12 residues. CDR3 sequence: CASRPEQETQYF. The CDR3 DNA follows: TGTGCCAGCAGGCCTGAACAAGAGACCCAGTACTTC.

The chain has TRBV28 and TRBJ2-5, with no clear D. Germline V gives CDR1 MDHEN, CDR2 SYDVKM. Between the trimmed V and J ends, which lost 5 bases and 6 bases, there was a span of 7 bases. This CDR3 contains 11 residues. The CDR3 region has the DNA TGTGCCAGCAGTCTAGGGAAGACCCAGTACTTC. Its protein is CASSLGKTQYF.

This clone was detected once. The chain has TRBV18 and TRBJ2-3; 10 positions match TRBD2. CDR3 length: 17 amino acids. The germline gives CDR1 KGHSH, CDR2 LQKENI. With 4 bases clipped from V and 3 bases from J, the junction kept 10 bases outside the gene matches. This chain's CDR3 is CASSRSGLALVTDTQYF. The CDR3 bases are TGTGCCAGCTCACGATCGGGACTAGCGCTAGTAACAGATACGCAGTATTTT.

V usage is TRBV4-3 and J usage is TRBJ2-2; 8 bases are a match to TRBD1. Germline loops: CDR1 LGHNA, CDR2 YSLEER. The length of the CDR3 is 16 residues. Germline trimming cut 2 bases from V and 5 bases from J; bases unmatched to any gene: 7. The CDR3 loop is CASSQRQGRGTGELFF. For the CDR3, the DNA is TGCGCCAGCAGCCAAAGACAGGGGAGAGGGACCGGGGAGCTGTTTTTT.

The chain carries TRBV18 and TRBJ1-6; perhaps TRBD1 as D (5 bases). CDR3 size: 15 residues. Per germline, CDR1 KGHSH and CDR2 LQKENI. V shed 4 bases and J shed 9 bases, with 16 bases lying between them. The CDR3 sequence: CASSQGREVTSPLHF. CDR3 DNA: TGTGCCAGCTCACAGGGACGGGAGGTCACTTCACCCCTCCACTTT.

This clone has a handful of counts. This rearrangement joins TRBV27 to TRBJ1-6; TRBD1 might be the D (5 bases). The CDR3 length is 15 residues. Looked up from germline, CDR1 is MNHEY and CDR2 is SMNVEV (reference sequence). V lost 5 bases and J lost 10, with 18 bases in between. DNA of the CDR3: TGTGCCAGCAGTCCCGCGGGAGGGGTCGGATCACCCCTCCACTTT. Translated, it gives CASSPAGGVGSPLHF.

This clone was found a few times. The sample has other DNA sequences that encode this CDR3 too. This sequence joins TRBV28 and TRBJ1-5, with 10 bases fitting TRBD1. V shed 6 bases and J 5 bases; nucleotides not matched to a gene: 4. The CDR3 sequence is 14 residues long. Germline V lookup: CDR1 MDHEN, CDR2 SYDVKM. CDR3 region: CASSPGQGDQPQHF. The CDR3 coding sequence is TGTGCCAGCAGCCCCGGACAGGGGGATCAGCCCCAGCATTTT.

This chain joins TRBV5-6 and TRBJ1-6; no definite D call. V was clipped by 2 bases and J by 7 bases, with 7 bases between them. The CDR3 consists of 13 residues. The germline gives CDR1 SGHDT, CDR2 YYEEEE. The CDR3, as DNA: TGTGCCAGCAGCTTTACACTCAATTCACCCCTCCACTTT. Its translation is CASSFTLNSPLHF.

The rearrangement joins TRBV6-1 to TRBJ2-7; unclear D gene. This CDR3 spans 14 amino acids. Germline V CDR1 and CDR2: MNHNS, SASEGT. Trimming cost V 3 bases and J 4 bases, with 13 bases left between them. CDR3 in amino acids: CASSDAVGKYEQYF. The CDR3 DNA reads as TGTGCCAGCAGTGACGCAGTGGGGAAATACGAGCAGTACTTC.

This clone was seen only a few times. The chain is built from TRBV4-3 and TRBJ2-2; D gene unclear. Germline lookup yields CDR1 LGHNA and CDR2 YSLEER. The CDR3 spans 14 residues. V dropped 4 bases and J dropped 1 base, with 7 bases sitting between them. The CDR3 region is CASSPGLNTGELFF. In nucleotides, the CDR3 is TGCGCCAGCAGCCCTGGTCTGAACACCGGGGAGCTGTTTTTT.

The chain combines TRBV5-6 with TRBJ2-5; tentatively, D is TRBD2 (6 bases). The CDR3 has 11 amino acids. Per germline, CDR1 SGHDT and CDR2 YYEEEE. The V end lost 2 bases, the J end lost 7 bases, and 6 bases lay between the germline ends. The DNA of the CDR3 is TGTGCCAGCAGCTTTAGCGGGACCCAGTACTTC. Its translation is CASSFSGTQYF.

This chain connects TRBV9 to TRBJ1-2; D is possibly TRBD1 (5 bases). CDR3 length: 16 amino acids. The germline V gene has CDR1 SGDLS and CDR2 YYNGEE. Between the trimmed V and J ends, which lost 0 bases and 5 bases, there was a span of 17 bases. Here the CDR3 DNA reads TGTGCCAGCAGCGTAGCTACCGGCGGGGGTGTATATGGCTACACCTTC. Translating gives CASSVATGGGVYGYTF.

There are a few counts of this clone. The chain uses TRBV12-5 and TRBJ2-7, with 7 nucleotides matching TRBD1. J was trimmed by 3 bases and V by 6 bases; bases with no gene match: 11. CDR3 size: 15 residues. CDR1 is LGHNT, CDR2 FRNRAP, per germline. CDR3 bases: TGTGCTAGTGGAAGGGACAGTCTTTACTACTACGAGCAGTACTTC. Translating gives CASGRDSLYYYEQYF.

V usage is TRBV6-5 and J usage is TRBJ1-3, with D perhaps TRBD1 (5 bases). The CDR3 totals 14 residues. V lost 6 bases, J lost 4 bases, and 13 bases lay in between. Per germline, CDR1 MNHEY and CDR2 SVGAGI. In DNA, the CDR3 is TGTGCCAGCAGAGGGGAGGTCTCCGGAAACACCATATATTTT. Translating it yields CASRGEVSGNTIYF.

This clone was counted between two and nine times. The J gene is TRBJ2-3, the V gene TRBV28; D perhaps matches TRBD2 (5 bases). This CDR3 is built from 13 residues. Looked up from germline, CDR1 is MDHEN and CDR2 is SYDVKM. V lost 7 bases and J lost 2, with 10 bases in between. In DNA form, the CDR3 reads TGTGCCAGCAAGGAGCGGCCCACAGATACGCAGTATTTT. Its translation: CASKERPTDTQYF.

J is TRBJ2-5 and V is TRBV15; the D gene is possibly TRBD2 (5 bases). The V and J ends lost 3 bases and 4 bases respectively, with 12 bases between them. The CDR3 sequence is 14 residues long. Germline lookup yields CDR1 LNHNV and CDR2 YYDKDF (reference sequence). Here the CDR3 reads CATSSHRGRETQYF. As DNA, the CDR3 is TGTGCCACCAGCAGCCACCGGGGTCGAGAGACCCAGTACTTC.

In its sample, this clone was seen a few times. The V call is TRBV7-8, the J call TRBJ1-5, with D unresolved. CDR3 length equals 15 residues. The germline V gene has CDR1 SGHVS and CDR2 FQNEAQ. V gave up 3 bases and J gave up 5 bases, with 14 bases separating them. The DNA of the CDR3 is TGTGCCAGCAGCTTCGAGAGGGTTATAGATCAGCCCCAGCATTTT. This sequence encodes CASSFERVIDQPQHF.

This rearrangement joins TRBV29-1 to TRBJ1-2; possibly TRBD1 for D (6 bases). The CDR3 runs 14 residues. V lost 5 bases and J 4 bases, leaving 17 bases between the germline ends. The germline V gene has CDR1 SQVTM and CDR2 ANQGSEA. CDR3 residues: CSVSPGAPSYGYTF. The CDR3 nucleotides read TGCAGCGTTTCCCCAGGGGCCCCTTCCTATGGCTACACCTTC.